One and the same sample provided the 25 T cell receptor beta chains below, sequenced in a study of control samples from healthy donors and cancer patients. TCRdb keeps only in-frame clones here, not all; method: immunoSEQ multiplex PCR. The table shows roughly 130,000 clones, with roughly 91% occurring only once. The sequencing input was PBMCs. The receptors shown here come from a man between 45 and 60 years old with head and neck cancer.

This clone was seen only once. The V gene is TRBV5-4, the J gene TRBJ2-1, with 11 bases that match TRBD1. The V and J ends lost 1 base and 8 bases, in that order; junction bases with no gene match: 5. The CDR3 loop spans 15 amino acids. The germline CDR1 and CDR2 sequences are SGHNT and YYREEE (reference sequence). In DNA, the CDR3 is TGTGCCAGCAGCTTGACAGGACAGGGGGCACATGAGCAGTTCTTC. It encodes CASSLTGQGAHEQFF.

Regarding this clone: At one of its ends the junction is not consistent with the germline gene, which may arise from a read error. This chain uses TRBV6-6 with TRBJ2-5, with a tentative D call TRBD2 (7 bases). CDR1 MNHNY and CDR2 SVGAGI come from the germline V gene (reference sequence). The CDR3 is 10 residues long. The CDR3 nucleotides read TGCGGGGGGCTTTTGGAGACCCAGTACTTC. Its translation is CGGLLETQYF.

The rearrangement uses TRBV30 and TRBJ1-2; 8 bases are shared with TRBD1. CDR3 length: 13 amino acids. V lost 0 bases, J lost 8 bases, and 5 bases stayed unmatched. CDR1 is GTSNPN, CDR2 SVGIG, per germline (reference sequence). In DNA, the CDR3 is TGTGCCTGGAGTGTCAGGACAGGGTTAGGCTACACCTTC. Translation gives CAWSVRTGLGYTF.

The sample holds a few counts of this clone. This sequence joins TRBV30 and TRBJ1-2; D remains unclear. Trimming removed 5 bases at V and 6 bases at J, with 10 bases between. CDR1 is GTSNPN and CDR2 is SVGIG in the germline V gene (reference sequence). The CDR3 has 11 residues. The CDR3 DNA is TGTGCCTGGGGAATATGGGATGGCTACACCTTC. Translated, it gives CAWGIWDGYTF. The full variable domain, in which reference TRBV30 and TRBJ1-2 provide the parts outside the CDR3, is SQTIHQWPATLVQPVGSPLSLECTVEGTSNPNLYWYRQAAGRGLQLLFYSVGIGQISSEVPQNLSASRPQDRQFILSSKKLLLSDSGFYLCAWGIWDGYTFGSGTRLTVV.

The chain recombines TRBV6-1 with TRBJ2-1; 7 bases fit TRBD2. V lost 1 base to trimming and J lost 4 bases; unmatched junction nucleotides: 7. CDR1 and CDR2 (germline): MNHNS, SASEGT. The CDR3 loop spans 16 amino acids. The DNA of the CDR3 is TGTGCCAGCAGTGAAGAAGGAGCGGGGTTATACAATGAGCAGTTCTTC. This gives the protein CASSEEGAGLYNEQFF.

The chain uses TRBV2 and TRBJ2-6; maybe TRBD1 (8 bases). Germline lookup yields CDR1 SNHLY and CDR2 FYNNEI. V shed 6 bases and J shed 0 bases, with 18 bases lying between them. The CDR3 consists of 18 residues. The CDR3 sequence: CASSAQGGEISGANVLTF. The CDR3 DNA follows: TGTGCCAGCAGCGCACAGGGGGGGGAAATCTCTGGGGCCAACGTCCTGACTTTC.

V usage is TRBV6-6 and J usage is TRBJ1-5; D is ambiguous. Germline V gives CDR1 MNHNY, CDR2 SVGAGI (reference sequence). The V end was cut by 4 bases, the J end by 4 bases, with 14 bases between. The CDR3 totals 15 residues. CDR3 protein: CASSSPVELNQPQHF. DNA of the CDR3: TGTGCCAGCAGTTCCCCGGTAGAGCTTAATCAGCCCCAGCATTTT.

This chain links TRBV12-3 or TRBV12-4 with TRBJ2-3; D is possibly TRBD1 or TRBD2 (5 bases each). The CDR3 length is 13 residues. Trimming took off 6 bases at V and 4 bases at J, with 11 bases between the two ends. In DNA form, the CDR3 reads TGTGCCAGCAGAGTGAGGGGTCCAGATACGCAGTATTTT. Residues: CASRVRGPDTQYF.

This chain connects TRBV21-1 to TRBJ2-5; TRBD2, the table's D call, was not compared with the DNA. TRBV21-1 is a documented pseudogene. The CDR3 is 15 amino acids. This CDR3 is CASSSPRETQETQYF. As DNA, the CDR3 is TGTGCCAGCAGCAGTCCTAGGGAGACTCAAGAGACCCAGTACTTC.

The rearrangement joins TRBV6-5 to TRBJ2-7; 7 positions agree with TRBD2. The CDR3 runs to 14 residues. CDR1 MNHEY and CDR2 SVGAGI come from the germline V gene. J gave up 6 bases and V 7 bases, and 12 bases lay outside the gene matches. CDR3 sequence: CASKPSGLTGEQYF. In DNA, the CDR3 is TGTGCCAGCAAGCCTAGCGGCCTAACGGGCGAGCAGTACTTC.

V is TRBV3-1 (or the pseudogene TRBV3-2) and J is TRBJ1-6, with D possibly TRBD1 on 6 matching bases. Germline CDR1 is LGHDT and CDR2 is YNNKEL (reference sequence). V lost 4 bases and J lost 3, with 10 bases in between. This CDR3 contains 15 residues. The CDR3 loop is CASSRTANYNSPLHF. Written as DNA, the CDR3 is TGTGCCAGCAGCCGGACAGCCAACTATAATTCACCCCTCCACTTT.

V gene TRBV6-4 combines with J gene TRBJ2-3, with TRBD2 matching over 10 bases. The V gene's germline CDR1 is MRHNA and CDR2 SNTAGT. The CDR3 is 14 amino acids. V trimming: 4 bases; J trimming: 4 bases; junction bases outside the gene matches: 2. DNA for the CDR3: TGTGCCAGCAGTGTCCTAGCGGGGGCAGATACGCAGTATTTT. This translates into CASSVLAGADTQYF.

The chain couples TRBV27 to TRBJ1-1; a possible D gene is TRBD1 (5 bases). The V and J ends lost 4 bases and 10 bases respectively, with 19 bases between them. Germline values: CDR1 MNHEY, CDR2 SMNVEV (reference sequence). This CDR3 spans 14 amino acids. The CDR3 reads CASSYLGQGVGAFF. CDR3 DNA: TGTGCCAGCAGTTACCTCGGGCAGGGAGTAGGAGCTTTCTTT.

The chain is built from TRBV7-9 and TRBJ2-2; D uncertain. Trimming took 5 bases from V and 6 from J, leaving 13 bases between them. The CDR3 length is 14 residues. Per germline, CDR1 SEHNR and CDR2 FQNEAQ (reference sequence). CDR3 amino acids: CASSVPPGPGELFF. Here the CDR3 DNA reads TGTGCCAGCAGCGTTCCCCCGGGCCCCGGGGAGCTGTTTTTT.

The rearrangement joins TRBV6-5 to TRBJ2-3; 8 bases are shared with TRBD2. In germline, CDR1 is MNHEY, CDR2 SVGAGI. The V and J ends lost 7 bases and 1 base, in that order; junction bases with no gene match: 1. There are 13 residues in the CDR3. CDR3 region: CASKAGGTDTQYF. The DNA of the CDR3 is TGTGCCAGCAAAGCGGGGGGCACAGATACGCAGTATTTT.

The chain has TRBV14 and TRBJ2-2; D perhaps matches TRBD1 (6 bases). Trimming took off 4 bases at V and 2 bases at J, with 17 bases between the two ends. This CDR3 has 17 amino acids. Germline loops: CDR1 SGHDN, CDR2 FVKESK. The CDR3 loop is CASSLGQTPPNTGELFF. The CDR3 DNA sequence: TGTGCCAGCAGCCTAGGACAGACCCCCCCCAACACCGGGGAGCTGTTTTTT. Combining the CDR3 with reference TRBV14 and TRBJ2-2 gives the whole variable domain EAGVTQFPSHSVIEKGQTVTLRCDPISGHDNLYWYRRVMGKEIKFLLHFVKESKQDESGMPNNRFLAERTGGTYSTLKVQPAELEDSGVYFCASSLGQTPPNTGELFFGEGSRLTVL.

The chain couples TRBV20-1 to TRBJ1-2, with 8 bases that match TRBD1. Unmatched junction bases numbered 2, after V lost 3 bases and J lost 2 bases. Germline-derived CDR1 and CDR2 are DFQATT and SNEGSKA (reference sequence). The CDR3 sequence is 13 residues long. CDR3 nucleotide sequence: TGCAGTGCTAGTTACAGGGGGAACTATGGCTACACCTTC. It specifies CSASYRGNYGYTF.

This clone occurred once. This chain uses TRBV9 with TRBJ2-1; 10 nucleotides agree with TRBD2. CDR3 size: 14 residues. CDR1 is SGDLS, CDR2 YYNGEE, per germline. J was trimmed by 10 bases and V by 0 bases; bases with no gene match: 4. The CDR3: CASSVEAGGREQFF. For the CDR3, the DNA is TGTGCCAGCAGCGTAGAAGCGGGGGGGCGCGAGCAGTTCTTC.

CDR3 sequence: CASSPPGGTRETQYF. DNA for the CDR3: TGTGCCAGCTCACCCCCTGGGGGGACCAGGGAGACCCAGTACTTC. This sequence joins TRBV18 and TRBJ2-5; a possible D gene is TRBD2 (6 bases). Germline V gene sequence: CDR1 KGHSH, CDR2 LQKENI. The CDR3 runs 15 residues. The V gene lost 3 bases and the J gene lost 5 bases, with 16 bases spanning the gap.

The CDR3 sequence is CASSLGTTSIRYGYTF. The CDR3 DNA reads as TGTGCCAGCAGTTTGGGGACAACCTCAATTCGCTATGGCTACACCTTC. The chain recombines TRBV28 with TRBJ1-2, with D possibly being TRBD1 (6 bases). Germline values: CDR1 MDHEN, CDR2 SYDVKM. Trimming took off 3 bases at V and 4 bases at J, with 18 bases between the two ends. CDR3 size: 16 residues.

V is TRBV5-1 and J is TRBJ2-7; 7 nucleotides align to TRBD1. The CDR3 length is 16 residues. J gave up 3 bases and V 0 bases, and 9 bases lay outside the gene matches. The germline V gene encodes CDR1 SGHRS and CDR2 YFSETQ. The chain's CDR3 is CASSLGTTGDRYEQYF. The CDR3 nucleotides read TGCGCCAGCAGCTTGGGAACCACAGGGGATCGCTACGAGCAGTACTTC.

This chain joins TRBV20-1 and TRBJ2-5; D gene uncertain. Germline V gene lookup returns CDR1 DFQATT and CDR2 SNEGSKA (reference sequence). This CDR3 has 11 amino acids. V was shortened by 5 bases and J by 5 bases, with 9 bases between the two germline ends. Written as DNA, the CDR3 is TGCAGTGCTGGTTTGCGTGAGACCCAGTACTTC. Translated, it gives CSAGLRETQYF.

The J gene is TRBJ1-2, the V gene TRBV19, with D unresolved. Trimming shortened V by 2 bases and J by 8 bases, and 18 bases separated the two germline ends. Germline lookup yields CDR1 LNHDA and CDR2 SQIVND (reference sequence). The CDR3 is 15 residues long. The CDR3 loop reads CASSISTSLLGGYTF. In nucleotides, the CDR3 is TGTGCCAGTAGTATATCCACTTCTCTCCTTGGGGGCTACACCTTC.

As for this clone: The limits of the CDR3 on the DNA are not certain, so only TCRdb's listed CDR3 is given. The genes are TRBV3-1 (or the pseudogene TRBV3-2) and TRBJ2-5. Per the germline V gene, CDR1 is LGHDT and CDR2 is YNNKEL (reference sequence). The CDR3 numbers 13 amino acids, ends counted. CDR3 amino acids: CASSASGQETQYF.

The V gene is TRBV29-1, the J gene TRBJ2-5; 7 bases line up with TRBD1. The V segment lost 7 bases and the J segment 4 bases; nucleotides outside the gene matches: 6. The CDR3 consists of 12 residues. CDR1 and CDR2 (germline): SQVTM, ANQGSEA. The CDR3 protein is CSGQGLGETQYF. The CDR3 DNA sequence: TGCAGCGGACAGGGATTGGGAGAGACCCAGTACTTC.